One T cell receptor (beta chain) is described in this entry. Its antigen is not known. These data originate in a study of cytotoxic CD8 clonotypes in ibrutinib-treated CLL. General study findings and limits: Clonality was elevated at ibrutinib response and had returned toward baseline at progression.

This CDR3 has 13 residues. From germline, CDR1 is SQVTM and CDR2 ANQGSEA. V was pared by 5 bases and J by 2 bases, with 11 bases between. TCRdb keeps only in-frame clones here, not all; method: immunoSEQ multiplex PCR. The profile shows approximately 210,000 clones, 72% of them singletons. Sequenced here: PBMCs, sampled after 24 months of ibrutinib treatment. The receptor was isolated from a human donor with chronic lymphocytic leukemia. The chain links TRBV29-1 to TRBJ2-3; D gene unclear. The CDR3 protein is CSVLTELTDTQYF. The DNA for the CDR3 is TGCAGCGTTTTGACCGAACTCACAGATACGCAGTATTTT.